This T cell receptor beta chain was captured in a study of blood T cell repertoires in COVID-19. Study context: PBMCs, B-cell-depleted T cells, or T cells provided the cDNA or gDNA that made up the material.

TCRdb keeps only in-frame clones here, not all; method: immunoSEQ multiplex PCR. This table has around 140,000 clones, 88% appearing once. The specimen sequenced was peripheral blood. The sequence was collected from a woman aged 45-65 years with acute or convalescent COVID-19.

CDR3 residues: CASSLYPTDPYEQYF. The CDR3 DNA is TGCGCCAGCAGCTTGTACCCGACAGACCCGTACGAGCAGTACTTC. The chain has TRBV5-1 and TRBJ2-7, with a weak D call TRBD1 (5 bases). CDR3 size: 15 residues. Per germline, CDR1 SGHRS and CDR2 YFSETQ. V lost 1 base and J lost 4, with 15 bases in between. The whole variable domain, remainder taken from reference TRBV5-1 and TRBJ2-7, is KAGVTQTPRYLIKTRGQQVTLSCSPISGHRSVSWYQQTPGQGLQFLFEYFSETQRNKGNFPGRFSGRQFSNSRSEMNVSTLELGDSALYLCASSLYPTDPYEQYFGPGTRLTVT.